The 32 T cell receptor beta chains below were found in one sample sequenced in a study of neurological immune-mediated disorders. TCRdb re-analysed the 5' RACE reads in MiXCR, keeping a single row per CDR3 protein. This table holds 90,000 to 100,000 distinct CDR3 sequences, 3% to 4% found once. The specimen was PBMCs. The source of these receptors is a woman in her late teens or twenties with multiple sclerosis.

This clonotype has at least ten counts. The chain couples TRBV20-1 to TRBJ2-2, with TRBD2 identical over 9 bases. This CDR3 region has 15 residues. V shed 7 bases and J 3 bases; nucleotides not matched to a gene: 9. The V gene's germline CDR1 is DFQATT and CDR2 SNEGSKA (reference sequence). The CDR3 bases are TGCAGTGTTCTAGGCGGGAGGGATGACACCGGGGAGCTGTTTTTT. This gives the protein CSVLGGRDDTGELFF.

This clonotype occurred many times. The chain joins TRBV7-2 to TRBJ2-2; D possibly uses TRBD1 or TRBD2 (5 bases each). This CDR3 is built from 17 residues. Looked up from germline, CDR1 is SGHTA and CDR2 is FQGNSA. V lost 0 bases and J lost 0, with 11 bases in between. CDR3 residues: CASSLAGAAANTGELFF. CDR3 in DNA: TGTGCCAGCAGCTTAGCCGGGGCAGCTGCGAACACCGGGGAGCTGTTTTTT. Full variable domain (rest looked up from reference TRBV7-2 and TRBJ2-2): GAGVSQSPSNKVTEKGKDVELRCDPISGHTALYWYRQSLGQGLEFLIYFQGNSAPDKSGLPSDRFSAERTGGSVSTLTIQRTQQEDSAVYLCASSLAGAAANTGELFFGEGSRLTVL.

This clonotype was observed many times. The genes are TRBV5-1 and TRBJ1-3; tentative D call: TRBD1 (5 bases). The length of the CDR3 is 14 residues. CDR1 is SGHRS, CDR2 YFSETQ, per germline. Trimming shortened V by 4 bases and J by 7 bases, and 15 bases separated the two germline ends. The CDR3 DNA reads TGCGCCAGCAGCCCCGGGACTGAGGGGAACACCATATATTTT. This sequence encodes CASSPGTEGNTIYF.

This clonotype was observed at least ten times. The chain employs TRBV7-9 and TRBJ2-1; possible D gene TRBD1, 5 bases. The length of the CDR3 is 14 residues. Germline values: CDR1 SEHNR, CDR2 FQNEAQ (reference sequence). Trimming took off 7 bases at V and 3 bases at J, with 13 bases between the two ends. CDR3 in amino acids: CASTQGEYYNEQFF. CDR3 DNA sequence: TGTGCCAGCACGCAGGGTGAATACTACAATGAGCAGTTCTTC. The variable domain in full, completed from reference TRBV7-9 and TRBJ2-1, reads DTGVSQNPRHKITKRGQNVTFRCDPISEHNRLYWYRQTLGQGPEFLTYFQNEAQLEKSRLLSDRFSAERPKGSFSTLEIQRTEQGDSAMYLCASTQGEYYNEQFFGPGTRLTVL.

In its sample, this clonotype was seen many times. The chain uses TRBV6-1 and TRBJ1-4, with 9 bases aligning to TRBD1. This CDR3 has 16 amino acids. Germline V gives CDR1 MNHNS, CDR2 SASEGT. Trimming at V came to 10 bases and at J to 8 bases, leaving 17 bases not matched to a gene. As DNA, the CDR3 is TGTGCCACCAGATTTACCACCGGGACAGGGTTCGAAAAACTGTTTTTT. Translating it yields CATRFTTGTGFEKLFF.

This clonotype was detected ten times or more. The chain combines TRBV5-1 with TRBJ2-5; 8 bases fit TRBD1. The CDR3 has 16 amino acids. V dropped 4 bases and J dropped 1; count of bases not matched to a gene: 9. Per the germline V gene, CDR1 is SGHRS and CDR2 is YFSETQ. The CDR3 loop reads CASSMRTGPTQETQYF. CDR3 coding DNA: TGCGCCAGCAGCATGAGGACAGGGCCCACCCAAGAGACCCAGTACTTC.

Many counts were recorded for this clonotype. This rearrangement joins TRBV3-1 to TRBJ1-1; 7 positions match TRBD1. The V segment lost 1 base and the J segment 3 bases; nucleotides outside the gene matches: 5. The CDR3 has 15 amino acids. CDR1 and CDR2 from the germline V gene are LGHDT and YNNKEL (reference sequence). The CDR3 loop reads CASSQAGGRYTEAFF. The CDR3 DNA reads as TGTGCCAGCAGCCAAGCAGGGGGGAGGTACACTGAAGCTTTCTTT.

The V call is TRBV10-1, the J call TRBJ2-1; a possible D gene is TRBD1 (5 bases). The CDR3 covers 14 residues. Germline CDR1 is WNHNN and CDR2 is SYGVQD (reference sequence). Trimming took off 8 bases at V and 0 bases at J, with 11 bases between the two ends. CDR3 region: CASGQGNSYNEQFF. DNA of the CDR3: TGCGCCAGCGGGCAGGGAAACTCCTACAATGAGCAGTTCTTC.

This clonotype was seen at least ten times. V usage is TRBV5-6 and J usage is TRBJ1-2; 8 bases match TRBD1. V was pared by 7 bases and J by 5 bases, with 4 bases of the junction left unmatched. Germline values: CDR1 SGHDT, CDR2 YYEEEE. CDR3 length: 12 amino acids. The CDR3 is CASGQGSYGYTF. Here the CDR3 DNA reads TGTGCCAGCGGACAGGGATCGTATGGCTACACCTTC.

This clonotype was observed many times. The V gene is TRBV14, the J gene TRBJ2-1; 12 bases line up with TRBD1. The CDR3 sequence is 15 residues long. Losses at the gene ends were 4 bases for V and 7 bases for J; bases not matched to a gene: 5. CDR1 and CDR2 (germline): SGHDN, FVKESK. This chain's CDR3 is CASSPGQGALNEQFF. As DNA, the CDR3 is TGTGCCAGCAGCCCGGGACAGGGGGCGTTGAATGAGCAGTTCTTC.

This clonotype came up a few times. The chain carries TRBV6-6 and TRBJ2-7, with 8 bases fitting TRBD1. Trimming at V came to 6 bases and at J to 1 base, leaving 5 bases not matched to a gene. CDR1 MNHNY and CDR2 SVGAGI come from the germline V gene (reference sequence). This CDR3 is built from 14 residues. In DNA, the CDR3 is TGTGCCAGCAGGACCGGGACAGGTTCCTACGAGCAGTACTTC. Translation gives CASRTGTGSYEQYF.

The chain is built from TRBV15 and TRBJ1-1; 7 nucleotides align to TRBD1. CDR3 length equals 12 residues. Germline trimming cut 3 bases from V and 8 bases from J; bases unmatched to any gene: 3. Looked up from germline, CDR1 is LNHNV and CDR2 is YYDKDF (reference sequence). DNA for the CDR3: TGTGCCACCAGCAGTGAACAGGGGGAAGCTTTCTTT. Translating gives CATSSEQGEAFF.

This clonotype appeared many times. The chain combines TRBV20-1 with TRBJ2-7, with D possibly matching TRBD2 (5 bases). CDR1 and CDR2 (germline): DFQATT, SNEGSKA (reference sequence). The CDR3 extends over 13 amino acids. V was pared by 3 bases and J by 0 bases, with 9 bases between. The CDR3 coding sequence is TGCAGTGCTAGCGAGGGCAGCTCCTACGAGCAGTACTTC. Encoded protein: CSASEGSSYEQYF.

The genes are TRBV10-1 and TRBJ2-1, with 7 nucleotides matching TRBD1. Germline V gene data show CDR1 as WNHNN and CDR2 as SYGVQD (reference sequence). CDR3 size: 15 residues. Trimming took 0 bases from V and 5 from J; bases not matched to a gene: 4. CDR3 region: CASSESGGLDNEQFF. The CDR3 bases are TGCGCCAGCAGTGAGTCAGGGGGCCTGGACAATGAGCAGTTCTTC.

This clonotype has a count of ten or more. This chain connects TRBV5-6 to TRBJ2-7, with 8 bases aligning to TRBD2. The CDR3 is made up of 17 amino acids. Germline loops: CDR1 SGHDT, CDR2 YYEEEE. With 4 bases clipped from V and 4 bases from J, the junction kept 16 bases outside the gene matches. As DNA, the CDR3 is TGTGCCAGCAGCCCTTCTGTCAGCGGGAGAAATAGATACGAGCAGTACTTC. This translates into CASSPSVSGRNRYEQYF.

In its sample, this clonotype was seen many times. The chain couples TRBV20-1 to TRBJ2-3; 13 bases are shared with TRBD2. Trimming at V came to 6 bases and at J to 4 bases, leaving 4 bases not matched to a gene. CDR3 length: 14 amino acids. Germline lookup yields CDR1 DFQATT and CDR2 SNEGSKA (reference sequence). CDR3 in DNA: TGCAGTGCGGAACTAGCGGGGGGGCCAGATACGCAGTATTTT. This sequence encodes CSAELAGGPDTQYF.

Ten or more counts support this clonotype. The germline gene is not matched at one end of the junction; a read error may be the cause. V usage is TRBV20-1 and J usage is TRBJ2-7; D uncertain. Germline loops: CDR1 DFQATT, CDR2 SNEGSKA (reference sequence). The CDR3 loop spans 12 amino acids. CDR3 in DNA: TGCAGTGCTCGAGACATCGCCTACGAGCAGTACTTC. Its translation is CSARDIAYEQYF.

This clonotype was observed many times. The chain is built from TRBV7-8 and TRBJ1-5; D is unclear. Germline assignment: CDR1 SGHVS and CDR2 FQNEAQ. There are 16 residues in the CDR3. V gave up 1 base and J gave up 0 bases, with 10 bases separating them. DNA of the CDR3: TGTGCCAGCAGCTTAGAAGTCACCCATAGCAATCAGCCCCAGCATTTT. Amino acid sequence: CASSLEVTHSNQPQHF. Full variable domain (missing parts from reference TRBV7-8 and TRBJ1-5): GAGVSQSPRYKVAKRGQDVALRCDPISGHVSLFWYQQALGQGPEFLTYFQNEAQLDKSGLPSDRFFAERPEGSVSTLKIQRTQQEDSAVYLCASSLEVTHSNQPQHFGDGTRLSIL.

Many counts were recorded for this clonotype. The genes are TRBV20-1 and TRBJ1-2, with D unresolved. The CDR3 spans 17 residues. Germline V gene lookup returns CDR1 DFQATT and CDR2 SNEGSKA (reference sequence). Trimming cost V 0 bases and J 4 bases, with 21 bases left between them. The CDR3 DNA reads TGCAGTGCTAGAGATTTCGGCACGGGTTCAGTAACCTATGGCTACACCTTC. It yields the protein CSARDFGTGSVTYGYTF.

The table lists this clonotype with many counts. The chain carries TRBV6-1 and TRBJ2-7, with TRBD1 identical over 8 bases. Losses at the gene ends were 2 bases for V and 1 base for J; bases not matched to a gene: 4. The CDR3 sequence is 15 residues long. From germline, CDR1 is MNHNS and CDR2 SASEGT. The CDR3 is CASSEIGTGSYEQYF. For the CDR3, the DNA is TGTGCCAGCAGTGAAATCGGGACAGGATCCTACGAGCAGTACTTC.

V usage is TRBV24-1 and J usage is TRBJ2-1; maybe TRBD2 (5 bases). CDR1 is KGHDR and CDR2 is SFDVKD in the germline V gene. The V and J ends lost 4 bases and 10 bases respectively, with 19 bases between them. The CDR3 is 15 amino acids. CDR3 residues: CATSDPGKPLREQFF. CDR3 sequence (DNA): TGTGCCACCAGTGACCCGGGAAAGCCATTAAGGGAGCAGTTCTTC.

This clonotype was recorded many times. J is TRBJ1-5 and V is TRBV19; TRBD1 is a possible D gene (5 bases). Germline lookup yields CDR1 LNHDA and CDR2 SQIVND (reference sequence). Trimming took off 6 bases at V and 0 bases at J, with 12 bases between the two ends. This CDR3 has 15 amino acids. The CDR3 nucleotides are TGTGCCAGTAGCGACAGTTCTTATAGCAATCAGCCCCAGCATTTT. Translated, it gives CASSDSSYSNQPQHF.

Many counts were recorded for this clonotype. The chain combines TRBV7-8 with TRBJ1-1; no clear D. The length of the CDR3 is 14 residues. Germline CDR1 reads SGHVS; CDR2 reads FQNEAQ. V shed 1 base and J shed 6 bases, with 12 bases lying between them. CDR3 loop: CASSLGSLVAEAFF. The CDR3 DNA follows: TGTGCCAGCAGCTTAGGATCCCTCGTAGCTGAAGCTTTCTTT. Combining the CDR3 with reference TRBV7-8 and TRBJ1-1 gives the whole variable domain GAGVSQSPRYKVAKRGQDVALRCDPISGHVSLFWYQQALGQGPEFLTYFQNEAQLDKSGLPSDRFFAERPEGSVSTLKIQRTQQEDSAVYLCASSLGSLVAEAFFGQGTRLTVV.

This clonotype was detected many times. CDR3 nucleotide sequence: TGTGCCATCAGTGAGTCAAGGGGCCAAGCCGAAGCTTTCTTT. Amino acid sequence: CAISESRGQAEAFF. The chain is built from TRBV10-3 and TRBJ1-1; maybe TRBD1 (5 bases). The CDR3 covers 14 residues. Trimming removed 0 bases from V and 8 bases from J, with 13 bases in between. Germline V gene lookup returns CDR1 ENHRY and CDR2 SYGVKD.

This clonotype occurred a few times. The rearrangement joins TRBV7-9 to TRBJ2-3; 9 bases map to TRBD2. V was clipped by 6 bases and J by 4 bases; unmatched bases: 2. The CDR3 totals 13 residues. The germline CDR1 and CDR2 sequences are SEHNR and FQNEAQ (reference sequence). CDR3 coding DNA: TGTGCCAGCAGACCTAGCGGGGCAGATACGCAGTATTTT. Residues: CASRPSGADTQYF.

This clonotype was seen at least ten times. The V and J genes are TRBV3-1 and TRBJ2-1, with 7 bases identical to TRBD2. The V gene end was trimmed by 2 bases and the J gene end by 4 bases; junction bases not matched to a gene: 2. The CDR3 length is 14 residues. From germline, CDR1 is LGHDT and CDR2 YNNKEL (reference sequence). CDR3 in amino acids: CASSQSGDYNEQFF. Written as DNA, the CDR3 is TGTGCCAGCAGCCAAAGCGGGGATTACAATGAGCAGTTCTTC.

About this clonotype: This may be a read error, as it is one base from a much larger clone. This chain links TRBV14 with TRBJ2-5; D is unresolved. Germline lookup yields CDR1 SGHDN and CDR2 FVKESK. This CDR3 is built from 11 residues. The CDR3 sequence: CDSSQEKTQYF. Here the CDR3 DNA reads TGTGACAGCAGCCAAGAGAAGACCCAGTACTTC.

This clonotype was recorded at least ten times. The CDR3 region is CASRQTSGNTIYF. The DNA of the CDR3 is TGTGCCAGCAGACAGACCTCTGGAAACACCATATATTTT. The chain carries TRBV25-1 and TRBJ1-3; no firm D call. CDR1 and CDR2 from the germline V gene are MGHDK and SYGVNS. Trimming shortened V by 6 bases and J by 0 bases, and 6 bases separated the two germline ends. The CDR3 totals 13 residues.

This clonotype was seen repeatedly, ten times or more. This sequence joins TRBV12-3 or TRBV12-4 and TRBJ1-4, with unresolved D. The CDR3 totals 12 residues. Trimming cost V 6 bases and J 8 bases, with 10 bases left between them. DNA of the CDR3: TGTGCCAGCAGAGCACAGTACGAAAAACTGTTTTTT. It encodes CASRAQYEKLFF.

This clonotype was seen at least ten times. CDR3 nucleotides: TGTGCCAGCAGCTTCCGGGGAGAGAACACCGGGGAGCTGTTTTTT. Its translation is CASSFRGENTGELFF. The chain recombines TRBV9 with TRBJ2-2, with D possibly matching TRBD2 (5 bases). The CDR3 consists of 15 residues. Trimming cost V 4 bases and J 1 base, with 11 bases left between them. Germline loops: CDR1 SGDLS, CDR2 YYNGEE.

In this sample, this clonotype turned up many times. The rearrangement links TRBV5-4 to TRBJ2-7; D ambiguous. Trimming pared 4 bases from V and 1 base from J, leaving 15 bases between. This CDR3 has 15 residues. The germline CDR1 and CDR2 sequences are SGHNT and YYREEE (reference sequence). The CDR3 spells CASSAGAEASYEQYF. For the CDR3, the DNA is TGTGCCAGCAGCGCCGGAGCCGAGGCGTCCTACGAGCAGTACTTC.

This chain connects TRBV29-1 to TRBJ1-5; D is ambiguous. V was clipped by 3 bases and J by 4 bases, with 7 bases between them. Germline values: CDR1 SQVTM, CDR2 ANQGSEA. The CDR3 contains 12 residues. The CDR3 loop reads CSVESGNQPQHF. Written as DNA, the CDR3 is TGCAGCGTTGAGAGCGGGAATCAGCCCCAGCATTTT. Supplemented by reference TRBV29-1 and TRBJ1-5, the full variable domain reads SAVISQKPSRDICQRGTSLTIQCQVDSQVTMMFWYRQQPGQSLTLIATANQGSEATYESGFVIDKFPISRPNLTFSTLTVSNMSPEDSSIYLCSVESGNQPQHFGDGTRLSIL.